Each of the 6 T cell receptor beta chains below was sequenced from the same sample in a study of control samples from healthy donors and cancer patients. Here immunoSEQ multiplex PCR was the method, and the copy in TCRdb shows in-frame clones only, minus some. The sample lists approximately 100,000 clones; 82% were seen once. Input material: blood. The origin of the receptors is a man in his sixties in good health.

The CDR3 DNA reads TGTGCCAGCAGGTCAGCGGCCGGTTATGGCTACACCTTC. This gives the protein CASRSAAGYGYTF. The genes are TRBV6-5 and TRBJ1-2; no definite D call. CDR1 MNHEY and CDR2 SVGAGI come from the germline V gene. V shed 6 bases and J shed 5 bases, with 13 bases lying between them. The CDR3 is 13 residues long.

The chain links TRBV4-2 to TRBJ2-7; D tentatively reads TRBD1 or TRBD2 (5 bases each). The germline V and J ends were trimmed by 0 bases and 5 bases, with 17 bases remaining between them. The germline V gene encodes CDR1 LGHNA and CDR2 YNFKEQ. The CDR3 runs 16 residues. The CDR3 DNA follows: TGTGCCAGCAGCCAAGATCATGGACGAGGGGTCGACGAGCAGTACTTC. Amino acids: CASSQDHGRGVDEQYF.

This chain links TRBV11-1 with TRBJ2-1, with 10 nucleotides matching TRBD2. The length of the CDR3 is 15 residues. V was pared by 5 bases and J by 7 bases, with 8 bases of the junction left unmatched. Germline assignment: CDR1 SGHAT and CDR2 FQDESV (reference sequence). In DNA form, the CDR3 reads TGTGCCAGCAGCCATGCTAGCGGGAGCTTTAATGAGCAGTTCTTC. This gives the protein CASSHASGSFNEQFF.

The rearrangement uses TRBV30 and TRBJ2-2; D uncertain. The CDR3 covers 11 residues. Between the trimmed V and J ends, which lost 4 bases and 5 bases, there was a span of 5 bases. Germline values: CDR1 GTSNPN, CDR2 SVGIG (reference sequence). CDR3 DNA sequence: TGTGCCTGGAAGGGAACCGGGGAGCTGTTTTTT. This translates into CAWKGTGELFF. Based on the CDR3 plus reference TRBV30 and TRBJ2-2, the full variable domain is SQTIHQWPATLVQPVGSPLSLECTVEGTSNPNLYWYRQAAGRGLQLLFYSVGIGQISSEVPQNLSASRPQDRQFILSSKKLLLSDSGFYLCAWKGTGELFFGEGSRLTVL.

The V call is TRBV7-8, the J call TRBJ2-5, with 7 positions matching TRBD1. This CDR3 has 14 amino acids. Germline V gene lookup returns CDR1 SGHVS and CDR2 FQNEAQ. The V segment lost 1 base and the J segment 3 bases; nucleotides outside the gene matches: 2. Here the CDR3 DNA reads TGTGCCAGCAGCTTAGGGGACAGCAAAGAGACCCAGTACTTC. This gives the protein CASSLGDSKETQYF.

The chain links TRBV7-6 to TRBJ2-1; TRBD2 matches at 15 bases. With 5 bases clipped from V and 9 bases from J, the junction kept 8 bases outside the gene matches. The CDR3 is made up of 16 amino acids. The germline V gene encodes CDR1 SGHVS and CDR2 FNYEAQ. CDR3 residues: CASSLGLAGGPGEQFF. CDR3 nucleotide sequence: TGTGCCAGCAGCCTAGGACTAGCGGGGGGGCCGGGTGAGCAGTTCTTC.